These 21 T cell receptor beta chains share one sample of origin, sequenced in a study of PD-1 blockade in mismatch repair-deficient tumors. This table comes from immunoSEQ multiplex PCR, and its TCRdb copy is limited to in-frame clones, with some not included. The top ten hold less than 20% of the sample, which has 15,000 to 20,000 clones, 84% seen once. The sample consisted of PBMCs, taken before pembrolizumab treatment. The receptors originated from an adult with mismatch repair-deficient cancer.

The V gene is TRBV10-3, the J gene TRBJ2-7, with 10 bases matching TRBD2. Germline CDR1 and CDR2: ENHRY and SYGVKD. V lost 9 bases and J lost 2; bases outside the gene matches: 4. The CDR3 contains 13 residues. The DNA for the CDR3 is TGTGCCATATCGGGACTAGCGACCTACGAGCAGTACTTC. It translates to CAISGLATYEQYF.

This chain links TRBV2 with TRBJ2-5; D is unresolved. The CDR3 has 14 amino acids. Trimming took off 4 bases at V and 1 base at J, with 10 bases between the two ends. Per the germline V gene, CDR1 is SNHLY and CDR2 is FYNNEI. The CDR3 DNA is TGTGCCAGCAGTGGGGCTGAGGCCCAAGAGACCCAGTACTTC. Translated, it gives CASSGAEAQETQYF.

In its sample, this clone is medium-sized. This chain uses TRBV6-1 with TRBJ2-7; 7 bases align to TRBD2. CDR3 size: 15 residues. Trimming removed 1 base from V and 7 bases from J; junction bases left unmatched: 10. CDR1 MNHNS and CDR2 SASEGT come from the germline V gene. The CDR3 loop is CASSEELAGVGEQYF. The CDR3 DNA reads TGTGCCAGCAGTGAAGAGTTGGCGGGAGTGGGTGAGCAGTACTTC.

The chain couples TRBV11-3 to TRBJ2-1; 8 bases map to TRBD2. The CDR3 has 15 amino acids. Germline loops: CDR1 SGHNT, CDR2 YENEEA. V lost 5 bases, J lost 5 bases, and 8 bases stayed unmatched. CDR3 DNA sequence: TGTGCCAGCAGCGTCCGACTAGCGCCAAACAATGAGCAGTTCTTC. This codes for CASSVRLAPNNEQFF. Full variable domain (remainder filled in from reference TRBV11-3 and TRBJ2-1): EAGVVQSPRYKIIEKKQPVAFWCNPISGHNTLYWYLQNLGQGPELLIRYENEEAVDDSQLPKDRFSAERLKGVDSTLKIQPAELGDSAVYLCASSVRLAPNNEQFFGPGTRLTVL.

The genes are TRBV6-1 and TRBJ1-4, with D unresolved. CDR3 length: 17 amino acids. Trimming shortened V by 2 bases and J by 0 bases, and 13 bases separated the two germline ends. Germline V gene data show CDR1 as MNHNS and CDR2 as SASEGT. The DNA of the CDR3 is TGTGCCAGCAGTGAATTATTGGCTTGGGCAACTAATGAAAAACTGTTTTTT. As protein: CASSELLAWATNEKLFF.

This chain links TRBV4-3 with TRBJ2-3; TRBD2 matches at 7 bases. J gave up 4 bases and V 0 bases, and 4 bases lay outside the gene matches. Per the germline V gene, CDR1 is LGHNA and CDR2 is YSLEER. The CDR3 runs 15 residues. CDR3 protein: CASSQDATSADTQYF. CDR3 DNA: TGCGCCAGCAGCCAAGATGCAACTAGCGCAGATACGCAGTATTTT.

The V gene is TRBV28, the J gene TRBJ2-7, with 9 bases that match TRBD2. In germline, CDR1 is MDHEN, CDR2 SYDVKM. The CDR3 spans 15 residues. V lost 7 bases to trimming and J lost 1 base; unmatched junction nucleotides: 8. The CDR3 DNA follows: TGTGCCAGCACGATAACTAGCGGGCTATCCTACGAGCAGTACTTC. Residues: CASTITSGLSYEQYF.

The CDR3 DNA is TGTGCCAGCACCCGATGGAGGGTACAAGAGACCCAGTACTTC. Encoded protein: CASTRWRVQETQYF. The rearrangement links TRBV6-1 to TRBJ2-5; a weak D match, TRBD2 (6 bases). This CDR3 region has 14 residues. Deletions cut 7 bases from V and 2 bases from J, with 14 bases between. Germline V gene data show CDR1 as MNHNS and CDR2 as SASEGT.

In nucleotides, the CDR3 is TGCGCCAGCAGCCAAAGCACCGGGCCACCGGTGGATACGCAGTATTTT. Translated: CASSQSTGPPVDTQYF. This rearrangement joins TRBV4-3 to TRBJ2-3, with D uncertain. This CDR3 has 16 amino acids. V lost 2 bases and J lost 6, with 18 bases in between. The germline CDR1 and CDR2 sequences are LGHNA and YSLEER.

This clone was observed once. The V and J genes are TRBV7-9 and TRBJ2-3; D gene ambiguous. This CDR3 region has 15 residues. Germline V gives CDR1 SEHNR, CDR2 FQNEAQ (reference sequence). Trimming removed 5 bases from V and 0 bases from J, with 12 bases in between. The CDR3 bases are TGTGCCAGCAGCAAGGACCGTTTTAGCACAGATACGCAGTATTTT. Protein sequence: CASSKDRFSTDTQYF.

V gene TRBV6-5 combines with J gene TRBJ2-3; 10 bases are shared with TRBD1. Trimming cost V 0 bases and J 4 bases; bases outside gene matches: 1. Germline CDR1 is MNHEY and CDR2 is SVGAGI. The CDR3 covers 15 residues. The CDR3 protein is CASSYSDRGPDTQYF. The CDR3 bases are TGTGCCAGCAGTTACTCCGACAGGGGGCCAGATACGCAGTATTTT.

The rearrangement links TRBV30 to TRBJ1-4; D may be TRBD1 (6 bases). Per the germline V gene, CDR1 is GTSNPN and CDR2 is SVGIG (reference sequence). The V end was cut by 5 bases, the J end by 3 bases, with 13 bases between. CDR3 length: 14 residues. CDR3 in DNA: TGTGCCTGGGCGGTGGCAGGGGCTAATGAAAAACTGTTTTTT. Translated: CAWAVAGANEKLFF.

This clone appeared a few times. This chain joins TRBV6-5 and TRBJ1-4; unclear D gene. Germline CDR1 reads MNHEY; CDR2 reads SVGAGI. The CDR3 is made up of 13 amino acids. Deletions cut 0 bases from V and 10 bases from J, with 9 bases between. The CDR3 sequence is CASSYSSGGKLFF. DNA for the CDR3: TGTGCCAGCAGTTACTCGTCCGGAGGAAAACTGTTTTTT.

The chain combines TRBV5-1 with TRBJ2-7; the match to TRBD2 covers 8 bases. V was clipped by 5 bases and J by 1 base; unmatched bases: 8. CDR3 length: 15 residues. Germline V gives CDR1 SGHRS, CDR2 YFSETQ. CDR3 sequence (DNA): TGCGCCAGCAGGGGAGCGGGAGCCGATTCCTACGAGCAGTACTTC. Translation gives CASRGAGADSYEQYF.

V is TRBV21-1 and J is TRBJ1-2. TRBV21-1 is described as a pseudogene. The CDR3 extends over 11 amino acids. The CDR3 nucleotides are TGTGCCAGCAGGGGTAGTGATGGCTACACCTTC. It specifies CASRGSDGYTF.

The chain joins TRBV11-3 to TRBJ2-2; TRBD1 matches at 7 bases. This CDR3 is 15 amino acids long. Trimming at V came to 5 bases and at J to 0 bases, leaving 3 bases not matched to a gene. Per the germline V gene, CDR1 is SGHNT and CDR2 is YENEEA. The CDR3 DNA sequence: TGTGCCAGCAGCCGCGGACAGGCGAACACCGGGGAGCTGTTTTTT. As protein: CASSRGQANTGELFF.

The CDR3 bases are TGTGCCAGCAGTGTCCGGACAGGGAGGTCTGGGGCCAACGTCCTGACTTTC. This sequence encodes CASSVRTGRSGANVLTF. The chain uses TRBV6-1 and TRBJ2-6; 8 bases are a match to TRBD1. Germline CDR1 MNHNS, CDR2 SASEGT. J lost 1 base, V lost 4 bases, and 6 bases had no gene match. There are 17 residues in the CDR3.

This clone was seen more than once but under ten times. The J gene is TRBJ2-7, the V gene TRBV29-1; D assignment may be TRBD1 or TRBD2 (5 bases each). CDR1 SQVTM and CDR2 ANQGSEA come from the germline V gene. Trimming took 5 bases from V and 6 from J, leaving 20 bases between them. This CDR3 is 14 amino acids long. The CDR3 region has the DNA TGCAGCGTTCGGGTTGGGGGAATGGTCGGCGAGCAGTACTTC. It yields the protein CSVRVGGMVGEQYF.

The chain combines TRBV6-1 with TRBJ1-2; D is perhaps TRBD1 (6 bases). The length of the CDR3 is 14 residues. CDR1 MNHNS and CDR2 SASEGT come from the germline V gene. V gave up 5 bases and J gave up 8 bases, with 18 bases separating them. The CDR3 region is CASSTPGQYWGYTF. Here the CDR3 DNA reads TGTGCCAGCAGTACGCCGGGACAATATTGGGGCTACACCTTC.

The chain is built from TRBV4-2 and TRBJ1-1, with D unclear. The CDR3 totals 14 residues. V was trimmed by 1 base and J by 1 base, leaving 7 bases between them. Germline CDR1 reads LGHNA; CDR2 reads YNFKEQ. The CDR3 region is CASSQGQKNTEAFF. CDR3 sequence (DNA): TGTGCCAGCAGCCAAGGGCAGAAGAACACTGAAGCTTTCTTT.

J is TRBJ2-6 and V is TRBV28, with D uncertain. The CDR3 covers 15 residues. CDR1 and CDR2 (germline): MDHEN, SYDVKM. V lost 3 bases and J lost 0, with 6 bases in between. CDR3 bases: TGTGCCAGCAGTTTTGGAAACTCTGGGGCCAACGTCCTGACTTTC. This gives the protein CASSFGNSGANVLTF.